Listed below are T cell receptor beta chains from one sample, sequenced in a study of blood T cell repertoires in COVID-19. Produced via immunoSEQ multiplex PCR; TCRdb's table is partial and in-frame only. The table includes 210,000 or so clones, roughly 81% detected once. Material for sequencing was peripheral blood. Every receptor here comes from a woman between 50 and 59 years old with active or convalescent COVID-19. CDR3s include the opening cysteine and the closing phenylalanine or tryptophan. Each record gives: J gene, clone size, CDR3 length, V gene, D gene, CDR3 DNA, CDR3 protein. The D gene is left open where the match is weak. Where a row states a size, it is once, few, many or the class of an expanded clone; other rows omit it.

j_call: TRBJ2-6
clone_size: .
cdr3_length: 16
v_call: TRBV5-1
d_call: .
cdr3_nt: TGCGCCAGCAGTTTAGGGGCCTTCTCTGGGGCCAACGTCCTGACTTTC
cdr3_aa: CASSLGAFSGANVLTF

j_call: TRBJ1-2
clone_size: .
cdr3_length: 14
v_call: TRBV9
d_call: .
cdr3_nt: TGTGCCAGCAGCGGCAACAGGGAAGAGTATGGCTACACCTTC
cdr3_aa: CASSGNREEYGYTF

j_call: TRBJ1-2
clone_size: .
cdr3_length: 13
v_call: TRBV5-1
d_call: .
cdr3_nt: TGCGCCAGCAGCTTGACAGTCTTCTATGGCTACACCTTC
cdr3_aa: CASSLTVFYGYTF

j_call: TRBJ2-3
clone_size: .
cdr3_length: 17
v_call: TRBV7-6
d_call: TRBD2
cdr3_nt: TGTGCCAGCAGCTTATCGATAGCGGGAACGCTAGTAGATACGCAGTATTTT
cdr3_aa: CASSLSIAGTLVDTQYF

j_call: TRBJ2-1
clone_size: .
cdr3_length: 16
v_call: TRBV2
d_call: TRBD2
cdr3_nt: TGTGCCAGCAATTACGGCGGGGGGGGTAACGGCAATGAGCAGTTCTTC
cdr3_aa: CASNYGGGGNGNEQFF

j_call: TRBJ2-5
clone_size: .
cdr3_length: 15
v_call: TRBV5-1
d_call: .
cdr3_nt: TGCGCCAGCAGTCAAACAGGGTTTGAGGTGGAGACCCAGTACTTC
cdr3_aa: CASSQTGFEVETQYF

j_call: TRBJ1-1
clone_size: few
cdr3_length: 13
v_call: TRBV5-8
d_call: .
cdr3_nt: TGTGCCAGCAGCTTACAGGAGAACACTGAAGCTTTCTTT
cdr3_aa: CASSLQENTEAFF

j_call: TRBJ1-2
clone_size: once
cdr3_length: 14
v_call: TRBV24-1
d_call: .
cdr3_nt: TGTGCCACCAGTGATCAGGACAGAGACTATGGCTACACCTTC
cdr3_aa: CATSDQDRDYGYTF

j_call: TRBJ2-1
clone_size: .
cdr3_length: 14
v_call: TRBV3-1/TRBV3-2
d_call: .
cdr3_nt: TGTGCCAGCAGCTACGCGGGTACCTACAATGAGCAGTTCTTC
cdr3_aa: CASSYAGTYNEQFF

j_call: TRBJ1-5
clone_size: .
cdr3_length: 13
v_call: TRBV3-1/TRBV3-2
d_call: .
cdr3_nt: TGTGCCAGCAGCCAAGGGCAATATCAGCCCCAGCATTTT
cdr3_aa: CASSQGQYQPQHF

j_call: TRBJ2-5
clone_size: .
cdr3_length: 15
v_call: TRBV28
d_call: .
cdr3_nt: TGTGCCAGCAGTCGCCCGTCAGGGTTCCAAGAGACCCAGTACTTC
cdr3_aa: CASSRPSGFQETQYF

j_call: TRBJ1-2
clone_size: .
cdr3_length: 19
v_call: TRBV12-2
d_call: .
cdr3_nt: TGTGCAAGTACTCCACTCCCCAGCAGCCATTGGCTTCTAGACTATGGCTACACCTTC
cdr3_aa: CASTPLPSSHWLLDYGYTF

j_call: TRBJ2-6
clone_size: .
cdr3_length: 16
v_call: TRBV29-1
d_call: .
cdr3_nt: TGCAGCGTTGAGGCCGTAGCAGGGACTGGGGCCAACGTCCTGACTTTC
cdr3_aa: CSVEAVAGTGANVLTF

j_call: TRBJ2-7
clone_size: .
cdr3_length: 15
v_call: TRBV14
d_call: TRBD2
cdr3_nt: TGTGCCAGCAGCCCGTGGTGGGCGGGAGGCAGAGAGCAGTACTTC
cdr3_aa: CASSPWWAGGREQYF